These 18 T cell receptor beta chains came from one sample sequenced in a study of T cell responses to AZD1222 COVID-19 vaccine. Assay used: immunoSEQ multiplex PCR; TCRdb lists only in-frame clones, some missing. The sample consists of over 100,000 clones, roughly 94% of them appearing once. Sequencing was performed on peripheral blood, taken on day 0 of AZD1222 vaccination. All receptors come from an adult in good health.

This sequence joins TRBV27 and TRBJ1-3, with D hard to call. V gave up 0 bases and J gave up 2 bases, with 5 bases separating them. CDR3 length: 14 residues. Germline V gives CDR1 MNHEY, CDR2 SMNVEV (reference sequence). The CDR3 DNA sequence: TGTGCCAGCAGTTTATCGCAGCCTGGAAACACCATATATTTT. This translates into CASSLSQPGNTIYF.

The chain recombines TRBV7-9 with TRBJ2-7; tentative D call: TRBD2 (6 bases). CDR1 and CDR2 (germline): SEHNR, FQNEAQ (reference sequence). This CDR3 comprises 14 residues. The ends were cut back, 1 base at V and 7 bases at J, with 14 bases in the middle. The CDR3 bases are TGTGCCAGCAGCTTAGATTTTCGGGGGAATGAGCAGTACTTC. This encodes CASSLDFRGNEQYF.

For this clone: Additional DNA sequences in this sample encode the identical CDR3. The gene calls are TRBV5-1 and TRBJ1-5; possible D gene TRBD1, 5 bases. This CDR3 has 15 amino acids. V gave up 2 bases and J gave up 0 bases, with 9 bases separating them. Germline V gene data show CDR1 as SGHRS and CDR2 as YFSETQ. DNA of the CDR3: TGCGCCAGCAGCTTAGAGGGGTATAGCAATCAGCCCCAGCATTTT. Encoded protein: CASSLEGYSNQPQHF.

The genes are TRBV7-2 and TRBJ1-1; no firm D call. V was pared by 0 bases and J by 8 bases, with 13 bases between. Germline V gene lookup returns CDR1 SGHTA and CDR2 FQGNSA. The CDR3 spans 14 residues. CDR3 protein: CASSLARPGLEAFF. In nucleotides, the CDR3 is TGTGCCAGCAGCTTAGCAAGACCGGGGTTAGAAGCTTTCTTT.

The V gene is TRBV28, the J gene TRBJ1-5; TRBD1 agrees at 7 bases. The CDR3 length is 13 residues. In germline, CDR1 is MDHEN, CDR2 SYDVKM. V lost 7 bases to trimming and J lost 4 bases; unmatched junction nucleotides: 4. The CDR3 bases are TGTGCCAGCACGGGACAGCTTAATCAGCCCCAGCATTTT. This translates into CASTGQLNQPQHF.

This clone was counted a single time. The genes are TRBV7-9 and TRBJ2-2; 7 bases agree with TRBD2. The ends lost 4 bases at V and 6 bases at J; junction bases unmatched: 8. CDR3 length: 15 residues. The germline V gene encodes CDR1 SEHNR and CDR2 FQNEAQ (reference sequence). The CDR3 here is CASSSPFGRAGELFF. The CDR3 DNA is TGTGCCAGCAGCTCTCCATTTGGGAGGGCCGGGGAGCTGTTTTTT.

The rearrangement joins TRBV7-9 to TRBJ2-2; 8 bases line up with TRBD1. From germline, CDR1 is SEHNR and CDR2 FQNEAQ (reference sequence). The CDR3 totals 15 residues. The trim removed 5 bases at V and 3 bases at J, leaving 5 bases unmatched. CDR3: CASSLRQGYTGELFF. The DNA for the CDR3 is TGTGCCAGCAGCCTAAGACAGGGGTACACCGGGGAGCTGTTTTTT.

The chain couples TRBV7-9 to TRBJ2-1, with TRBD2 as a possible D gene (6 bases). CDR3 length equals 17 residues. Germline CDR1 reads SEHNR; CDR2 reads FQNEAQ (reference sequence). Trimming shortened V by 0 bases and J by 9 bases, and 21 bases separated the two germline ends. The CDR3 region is CASSLAYREAADGEQFF. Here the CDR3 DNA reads TGTGCCAGCAGCTTAGCGTATAGGGAGGCAGCTGACGGTGAGCAGTTCTTC. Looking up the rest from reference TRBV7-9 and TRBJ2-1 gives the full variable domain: DTGVSQNPRHKITKRGQNVTFRCDPISEHNRLYWYRQTLGQGPEFLTYFQNEAQLEKSRLLSDRFSAERPKGSFSTLEIQRTEQGDSAMYLCASSLAYREAADGEQFFGPGTRLTVL.

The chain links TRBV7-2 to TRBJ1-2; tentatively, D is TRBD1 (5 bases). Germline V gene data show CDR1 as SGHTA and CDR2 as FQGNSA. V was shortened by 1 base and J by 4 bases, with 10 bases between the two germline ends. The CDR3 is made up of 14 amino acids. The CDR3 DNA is TGTGCCAGCAGCTTAGGAGGGGTCGGCTATGGCTACACCTTC. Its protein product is CASSLGGVGYGYTF.

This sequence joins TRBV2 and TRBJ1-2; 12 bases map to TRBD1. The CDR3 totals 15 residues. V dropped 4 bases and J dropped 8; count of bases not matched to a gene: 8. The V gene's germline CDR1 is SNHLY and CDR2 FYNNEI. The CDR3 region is CASSGRDRGLGGYTF. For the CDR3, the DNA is TGTGCCAGCAGTGGCCGGGACAGGGGGCTTGGGGGCTACACCTTC.

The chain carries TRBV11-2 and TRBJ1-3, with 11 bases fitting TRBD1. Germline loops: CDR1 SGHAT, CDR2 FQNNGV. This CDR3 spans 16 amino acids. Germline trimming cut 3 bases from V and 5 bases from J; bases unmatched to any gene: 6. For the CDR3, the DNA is TGTGCCAGCAGCTTCGGGGACAGGGGGATAAGAAACACCATATATTTT. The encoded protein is CASSFGDRGIRNTIYF.

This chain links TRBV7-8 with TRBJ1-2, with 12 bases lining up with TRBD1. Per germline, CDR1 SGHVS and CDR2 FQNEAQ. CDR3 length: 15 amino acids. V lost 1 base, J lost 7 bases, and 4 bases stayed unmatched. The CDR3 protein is CASSLGAGQGAGYTF. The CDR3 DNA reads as TGTGCCAGCAGCTTAGGGGCGGGACAGGGGGCTGGCTACACCTTC.

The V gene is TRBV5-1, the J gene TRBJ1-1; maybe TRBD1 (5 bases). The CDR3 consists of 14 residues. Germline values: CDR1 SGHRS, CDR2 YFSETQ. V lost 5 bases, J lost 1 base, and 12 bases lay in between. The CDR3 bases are TGCGCCAGCAGTTCGGGGCCCGAGAACACTGAAGCTTTCTTT. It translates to CASSSGPENTEAFF.

This CDR3 is CASSEVRAGYGYTF. The CDR3 DNA is TGTGCCAGCAGTGAAGTCAGGGCGGGCTATGGCTACACCTTC. The chain couples TRBV6-1 to TRBJ1-2; possibly TRBD1 for D (5 bases). Trimming pared 1 base from V and 4 bases from J, leaving 10 bases between. There are 14 residues in the CDR3. The germline gives CDR1 MNHNS, CDR2 SASEGT.

CDR3 in amino acids: CASGGQARSYEQYF. CDR3 in DNA: TGTGCCAGCGGAGGGCAGGCGAGATCCTACGAGCAGTACTTC. This chain uses TRBV7-9 with TRBJ2-7; tentatively, D is TRBD2 (6 bases). The ends were cut back, 8 bases at V and 1 base at J, with 15 bases in the middle. The CDR3 is made up of 14 amino acids. Germline CDR1 reads SEHNR; CDR2 reads FQNEAQ (reference sequence). Complete variable domain (other parts from reference TRBV7-9 and TRBJ2-7): DTGVSQNPRHKITKRGQNVTFRCDPISEHNRLYWYRQTLGQGPEFLTYFQNEAQLEKSRLLSDRFSAERPKGSFSTLEIQRTEQGDSAMYLCASGGQARSYEQYFGPGTRLTVT.

CDR3 region: CASSSWEFLNNEQFF. The CDR3 DNA is TGTGCCAGCAGTTCTTGGGAGTTCCTTAACAATGAGCAGTTCTTC. This sequence joins TRBV27 and TRBJ2-1; D possibly corresponds to TRBD2 (5 bases). The CDR3 is 15 residues long. The V end was cut by 4 bases, the J end by 5 bases, with 15 bases between. The germline CDR1 and CDR2 sequences are MNHEY and SMNVEV (reference sequence).

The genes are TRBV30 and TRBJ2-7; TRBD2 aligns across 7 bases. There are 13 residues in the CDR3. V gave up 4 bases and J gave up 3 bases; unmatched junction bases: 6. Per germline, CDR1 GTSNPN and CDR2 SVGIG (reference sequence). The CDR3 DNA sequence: TGTGCCTGGACCACTAGCGCCTACTACGAGCAGTACTTC. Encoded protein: CAWTTSAYYEQYF.

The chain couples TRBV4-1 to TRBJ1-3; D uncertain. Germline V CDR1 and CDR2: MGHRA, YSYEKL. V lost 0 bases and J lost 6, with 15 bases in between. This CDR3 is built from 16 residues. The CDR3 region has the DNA TGCGCCAGCAGCCAAGATCCCCAAGGCAGCAAAAACACCATATATTTT. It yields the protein CASSQDPQGSKNTIYF.